The 27 T cell receptor beta chains reported below all come from one sample, sequenced in a study of cytomegalovirus exposure and HLA in healthy donors. With 60 Vbeta and 13 Jbeta primers, the PCR was carried out. The repertoire was sequenced with immunoSEQ multiplex PCR; TCRdb's copy has only in-frame clones and lacks some. The sample lists some 130,000 clones, nearly 80% occurring once. The specimen sequenced was PBMCs. The receptor set was obtained from a man aged 30 to 45 in good health and CMV-seronegative.

The rearrangement links TRBV6-1 to TRBJ1-1; TRBD1 matches at 9 bases. Trimming took 6 bases from V and 4 from J; bases not matched to a gene: 3. The germline gives CDR1 MNHNS, CDR2 SASEGT. CDR3 length: 13 residues. CDR3 coding DNA: TGTGCCAGCAGGGACAGGGGTAGCACTGAAGCTTTCTTT. Residues: CASRDRGSTEAFF.

This chain connects TRBV28 to TRBJ2-7; 9 bases align to TRBD1. Losses at the gene ends were 7 bases for V and 5 bases for J; bases not matched to a gene: 12. The CDR3 is 15 residues long. In germline, CDR1 is MDHEN, CDR2 SYDVKM. DNA for the CDR3: TGTGCCAGCACTCCTTCCGGGACAGGGAAAAACGAGCAGTACTTC. Protein: CASTPSGTGKNEQYF.

The chain recombines TRBV9 with TRBJ2-7; 11 bases fit TRBD2. V was clipped by 6 bases and J by 4 bases; unmatched bases: 9. Germline assignment: CDR1 SGDLS and CDR2 YYNGEE. There are 15 residues in the CDR3. The chain's CDR3 is CASNLAGGALYEQYF. DNA for the CDR3: TGTGCCAGCAACTTAGCGGGAGGGGCTTTATACGAGCAGTACTTC. Based on the CDR3 plus reference TRBV9 and TRBJ2-7, the full variable domain is DSGVTQTPKHLITATGQRVTLRCSPRSGDLSVYWYQQSLDQGLQFLIQYYNGEERAKGNILERFSAQQFPDLHSELNLSSLELGDSALYFCASNLAGGALYEQYFGPGTRLTVT.

This rearrangement joins TRBV28 to TRBJ1-5; no reliable D call. V was shortened by 1 base and J by 1 base, with 14 bases between the two germline ends. This CDR3 has 17 residues. Looked up from germline, CDR1 is MDHEN and CDR2 is SYDVKM. CDR3 nucleotide sequence: TGTGCCAGCAGTTTATATTTGACTCGAAGAAGCAATCAGCCCCAGCATTTT. This translates into CASSLYLTRRSNQPQHF. The full variable domain, completed using reference TRBV28 and TRBJ1-5, is DVKVTQSSRYLVKRTGEKVFLECVQDMDHENMFWYRQDPGLGLRLIYFSYDVKMKEKGDIPEGYSVSREKKERFSLILESASTNQTSMYLCASSLYLTRRSNQPQHFGDGTRLSIL.

The rearrangement links TRBV2 to TRBJ1-4, with D unclear. Between the trimmed V and J ends, which lost 0 bases and 8 bases, there was a span of 16 bases. This CDR3 comprises 16 residues. Germline CDR1 reads SNHLY; CDR2 reads FYNNEI. CDR3 protein: CASSEAREGLTEKLFF. The CDR3 DNA is TGTGCCAGCAGTGAAGCGCGGGAGGGCCTTACCGAAAAACTGTTTTTT.

The V gene is TRBV7-6, the J gene TRBJ2-1; 9 nucleotides align to TRBD1. J lost 8 bases, V lost 5 bases, and 10 bases had no gene match. The CDR3 consists of 15 residues. Germline V CDR1 and CDR2: SGHVS, FNYEAQ. The CDR3 sequence: CASSPRGGQGDEQFF. CDR3 DNA: TGTGCCAGCAGCCCAAGAGGGGGACAGGGCGATGAGCAGTTCTTC.

The DNA for the CDR3 is TGTGCCAGCAGTAGGACAGGGAGGCCAGATACGCAGTATTTT. It codes for CASSRTGRPDTQYF. This chain uses TRBV27 with TRBJ2-3; TRBD1 matches at 8 bases. V dropped 5 bases and J dropped 4; count of bases not matched to a gene: 5. The CDR3 has 14 residues. Germline V gives CDR1 MNHEY, CDR2 SMNVEV (reference sequence).

The rearrangement joins TRBV18 to TRBJ1-2; tentatively, D is TRBD1 (5 bases). CDR1 is KGHSH and CDR2 is LQKENI in the germline V gene. The CDR3 extends over 14 amino acids. Between the trimmed V and J ends, which lost 2 bases and 4 bases, there was a span of 11 bases. The CDR3 DNA is TGTGCCAGCTCACCAAGCAGGGATGGCTATGGCTACACCTTC. Translation gives CASSPSRDGYGYTF.

The chain employs TRBV5-1 and TRBJ1-1, with unresolved D. CDR3 length: 14 residues. V was pared by 1 base and J by 0 bases, with 7 bases between. In germline, CDR1 is SGHRS, CDR2 YFSETQ. The CDR3 region has the DNA TGCGCCAGCAGCTTGTTGTCAGTGAACACTGAAGCTTTCTTT. Its protein is CASSLLSVNTEAFF.

V gene TRBV7-2 combines with J gene TRBJ2-7, with 7 bases matching TRBD1. The CDR3 totals 18 residues. With 3 bases clipped from V and 0 bases from J, the junction kept 14 bases outside the gene matches. Germline loops: CDR1 SGHTA, CDR2 FQGNSA. CDR3 bases: TGTGCCAGCAGCTTTCCCTTGCGAGGGACAGCACCCTCCTACGAGCAGTACTTC. This translates into CASSFPLRGTAPSYEQYF.

CDR3 sequence: CASSQIRSSYEQYF. In DNA form, the CDR3 reads TGTGCCAGCAGCCAAATTAGGAGCTCCTACGAGCAGTACTTC. The J gene is TRBJ2-7, the V gene TRBV7-2; D ambiguous. Germline V lookup: CDR1 SGHTA, CDR2 FQGNSA. The CDR3 runs to 14 residues. V was pared by 5 bases and J by 0 bases, with 11 bases between.

The chain carries TRBV19 and TRBJ2-7; 13 bases map to TRBD2. Germline trimming cut 3 bases from V and 6 bases from J; bases unmatched to any gene: 5. Per the germline V gene, CDR1 is LNHDA and CDR2 is SQIVND (reference sequence). The CDR3 is made up of 15 amino acids. The CDR3 coding sequence is TGTGCCAGTAGTATCCAGACTAGCGGGAGGTTCGAGCAGTACTTC. This gives the protein CASSIQTSGRFEQYF.

V is TRBV19 and J is TRBJ2-7; maybe TRBD1 (6 bases). Germline lookup yields CDR1 LNHDA and CDR2 SQIVND (reference sequence). The CDR3 contains 14 residues. Trimming stripped 8 bases from V and 0 bases from J, with 14 bases between. CDR3 nucleotide sequence: TGTGCCAGTCGGACAGAGCCGAGCTCCTACGAGCAGTACTTC. Its translation: CASRTEPSSYEQYF.

The chain employs TRBV7-9 and TRBJ2-6; the D gene is possibly TRBD2 (6 bases). The CDR3 is 16 amino acids. Germline loops: CDR1 SEHNR, CDR2 FQNEAQ (reference sequence). The V and J ends lost 1 base and 2 bases respectively, with 9 bases between them. The CDR3 sequence is CASSLVEGPGANVLTF. The CDR3 bases are TGTGCCAGCAGCTTAGTGGAGGGGCCTGGGGCCAACGTCCTGACTTTC.

The rearrangement links TRBV15 to TRBJ2-1; D call uncertain. The germline CDR1 and CDR2 sequences are LNHNV and YYDKDF (reference sequence). This CDR3 region has 14 residues. Trimming left V 2 bases short and J 9 bases short, with 14 bases between. CDR3 nucleotide sequence: TGTGCCACCAGCAGACCCGGGTCCGCTGCTGAGCAGTTCTTC. Protein sequence: CATSRPGSAAEQFF.

As to this clone: Other DNA sequences from this sample encode an identical CDR3 as well. The J gene is TRBJ2-5, the V gene TRBV7-2; D uncertain. This CDR3 is built from 12 residues. Between the trimmed V and J ends, which lost 1 base and 5 bases, there was a span of 5 bases. Germline loops: CDR1 SGHTA, CDR2 FQGNSA. CDR3 protein: CASSLVGETQYF. The DNA of the CDR3 is TGTGCCAGCAGCTTAGTCGGGGAGACCCAGTACTTC.

CDR3 in DNA: TGTGCCACCAGTATCACCTCGGACTATGGCTACACCTTC. Amino acid sequence: CATSITSDYGYTF. This sequence joins TRBV15 and TRBJ1-2, with no clear D. Trimming removed 6 bases at V and 3 bases at J, with 11 bases between. The CDR3 has 13 residues. Germline V gives CDR1 LNHNV, CDR2 YYDKDF (reference sequence).

This chain links TRBV4-2 with TRBJ2-5; TRBD2 matches at 10 bases. Matching the DNA end better, TRBJ2-7 makes the J call doubtful. CDR3 length: 15 amino acids. Per the germline V gene, CDR1 is LGHNA and CDR2 is YNFKEQ. The CDR3 sequence is CASSQKGTSVYEQYF. The CDR3, as DNA: TGTGCCAGCAGCCAAAAGGGGACTAGCGTCTACGAGCAGTACTTC.

The chain is built from TRBV18 and TRBJ1-2; 7 nucleotides agree with TRBD1. Germline loops: CDR1 KGHSH, CDR2 LQKENI. The CDR3 is made up of 15 amino acids. Trimming removed 1 base from V and 6 bases from J; junction bases left unmatched: 8. The CDR3 is CASSPLNRGYDGYTF. CDR3 nucleotide sequence: TGTGCCAGCTCACCACTAAACAGGGGTTATGATGGCTACACCTTC.

This rearrangement joins TRBV4-3 to TRBJ2-1; D unresolved. This CDR3 has 16 amino acids. The germline V gene has CDR1 LGHNA and CDR2 YSLEER. V was trimmed by 4 bases and J by 0 bases, leaving 13 bases between them. Here the CDR3 reads CASSRILSSSYNEQFF. The CDR3 DNA reads TGCGCCAGCAGCCGCATACTATCGAGCTCCTACAATGAGCAGTTCTTC.

V gene TRBV19 combines with J gene TRBJ1-1; D is uncertain. Trimming removed 5 bases from V and 3 bases from J, with 19 bases in between. The germline V gene has CDR1 LNHDA and CDR2 SQIVND (reference sequence). The CDR3 contains 16 residues. Here the CDR3 reads CASSHNTAPAHTEAFF. CDR3 sequence (DNA): TGTGCCAGTAGTCATAACACCGCACCCGCTCACACTGAAGCTTTCTTT.

The chain couples TRBV18 to TRBJ1-3, with D unresolved. CDR1 is KGHSH and CDR2 is LQKENI in the germline V gene. The germline V and J ends were trimmed by 6 bases and 4 bases, with 19 bases remaining between them. The CDR3 totals 16 residues. The CDR3 here is CASSALPPGSGNTIYF. CDR3 coding DNA: TGTGCCAGCTCTGCCCTTCCTCCCGGTTCGGGAAACACCATATATTTT.

The chain links TRBV5-1 to TRBJ2-7; D remains unclear. Between the trimmed V and J ends, which lost 0 bases and 0 bases, there was a span of 10 bases. CDR3 length: 15 residues. Germline values: CDR1 SGHRS, CDR2 YFSETQ. The CDR3 sequence is CASSLDRTSSYEQYF. CDR3 nucleotides: TGCGCCAGCAGCTTGGATCGTACAAGCTCCTACGAGCAGTACTTC.

The count of this clone is one. The rearrangement joins TRBV20-1 to TRBJ2-3; 7 nucleotides align to TRBD2. V gave up 8 bases and J gave up 6 bases; unmatched junction bases: 5. This CDR3 is 11 amino acids long. CDR1 and CDR2 (germline): DFQATT, SNEGSKA (reference sequence). DNA for the CDR3: TGCAGTCCGAAACTAGCGGATACGCAGTATTTT. Protein sequence: CSPKLADTQYF.

The chain is built from TRBV7-8 and TRBJ2-1; a possible D gene is TRBD2 (6 bases). Trimming cost V 2 bases and J 3 bases, with 11 bases left between them. Germline V gives CDR1 SGHVS, CDR2 FQNEAQ. This CDR3 region has 15 residues. The CDR3 region is CASSLRDSYYNEQFF. DNA for the CDR3: TGTGCCAGCAGCTTAAGGGACTCATACTACAATGAGCAGTTCTTC.

V is TRBV5-5 and J is TRBJ2-3; 7 bases are shared with TRBD1. The CDR3 has 15 residues. Germline V lookup: CDR1 SGHKS, CDR2 YYEKEE (reference sequence). Unmatched junction bases numbered 8, after V lost 3 bases and J lost 4 bases. The CDR3 region has the DNA TGTGCCAGCAGCTCGAGGGGGCTCAACGCAGATACGCAGTATTTT. Translated, it gives CASSSRGLNADTQYF.

J is TRBJ2-3 and V is TRBV19; 11 bases map to TRBD2. The V and J ends lost 7 bases and 3 bases, in that order; junction bases with no gene match: 3. Germline V gene data show CDR1 as LNHDA and CDR2 as SQIVND (reference sequence). The CDR3 totals 14 residues. This CDR3 is CASTSGRLTDTQYF. In DNA form, the CDR3 reads TGTGCCAGTACTAGCGGGAGGCTTACAGATACGCAGTATTTT.